Listed here are 19 T cell receptor beta chains from one sample, sequenced in a study of OX40 agonist ivuxolimab in advanced cancers. Profiling relied on immunoSEQ multiplex PCR, and the TCRdb table lists in-frame clones only, not all of them. The table includes some 62,000 clones, almost 85% detected once. The sequencing here drew on CD4+ or CD8+ T cells sorted from blood, taken in a trial of the OX40 agonist ivuxolimab. Every receptor here comes from an adult with an advanced solid tumor such as melanoma, head and neck, liver or kidney cancer.

The gene calls are TRBV4-3 and TRBJ2-7; unclear D gene. Germline assignment: CDR1 LGHNA and CDR2 YSLEER. Trimming left V 4 bases short and J 2 bases short, with 12 bases between. CDR3 length: 14 amino acids. The CDR3: CASSLVTTAYEQYF. CDR3 DNA: TGCGCCAGCAGCCTCGTAACGACCGCCTACGAGCAGTACTTC.

This chain links TRBV4-3 with TRBJ2-7, with 9 bases matching TRBD1. The trim removed 2 bases at V and 3 bases at J, leaving 8 bases unmatched. Germline V gene lookup returns CDR1 LGHNA and CDR2 YSLEER. The length of the CDR3 is 16 residues. Here the CDR3 DNA reads TGCGCCAGCAGCCAATCCGGGACAGGGCCCTTCTACGAGCAGTACTTC. Translated: CASSQSGTGPFYEQYF.

The chain recombines TRBV7-9 with TRBJ2-3; no reliable D call. Trimming took 5 bases from V and 2 from J, leaving 5 bases between them. Germline CDR1 and CDR2: SEHNR and FQNEAQ (reference sequence). The CDR3 length is 12 residues. The CDR3 loop is CASSRSTDTQYF. The CDR3 bases are TGTGCCAGCAGCCGGTCCACAGATACGCAGTATTTT. Looking up the rest from reference TRBV7-9 and TRBJ2-3 gives the full variable domain: DTGVSQNPRHKITKRGQNVTFRCDPISEHNRLYWYRQTLGQGPEFLTYFQNEAQLEKSRLLSDRFSAERPKGSFSTLEIQRTEQGDSAMYLCASSRSTDTQYFGPGTRLTVL.

The J gene is TRBJ2-3, the V gene TRBV27, with D hard to call. Germline-derived CDR1 and CDR2 are MNHEY and SMNVEV (reference sequence). The CDR3 loop spans 14 amino acids. The V and J ends lost 1 base and 1 base respectively, with 6 bases between them. The CDR3 DNA sequence: TGTGCCAGCAGTTTATTGTCCGGCACAGATACGCAGTATTTT. Amino acids: CASSLLSGTDTQYF.

The chain joins TRBV7-9 to TRBJ2-3; D tentatively fits TRBD1 or TRBD2 (5 bases each). CDR1 is SEHNR, CDR2 FQNEAQ, per germline (reference sequence). The germline V and J ends were trimmed by 5 bases and 6 bases, with 12 bases remaining between them. The CDR3 extends over 13 amino acids. DNA for the CDR3: TGTGCCAGCAGCGAAGACCGGGACGATACGCAGTATTTT. This gives the protein CASSEDRDDTQYF.

The V and J genes are TRBV11-3 and TRBJ2-3; D gene unclear. This CDR3 spans 14 amino acids. In germline, CDR1 is SGHNT, CDR2 YENEEA. V lost 6 bases to trimming and J lost 0 bases, with 10 bases between them. CDR3 DNA sequence: TGTGCCAGCAGTTTGACAACTAGCACAGATACGCAGTATTTT. This codes for CASSLTTSTDTQYF.

This clone has a single count. The chain carries TRBV7-2 and TRBJ2-6; either TRBD1 or TRBD2 may supply D (5 bases each). Germline V gene lookup returns CDR1 SGHTA and CDR2 FQGNSA. The length of the CDR3 is 16 residues. Trimming removed 1 base from V and 3 bases from J, with 10 bases in between. The CDR3 reads CASSLVGGGGANVLTF. The CDR3 DNA follows: TGTGCCAGCAGCTTAGTTGGGGGTGGTGGGGCCAACGTCCTGACTTTC.

The chain is built from TRBV5-1 and TRBJ2-1; D is undetermined. V was cut by 4 bases and J by 1 base, with 9 bases left in between. Germline V gene data show CDR1 as SGHRS and CDR2 as YFSETQ. This CDR3 contains 14 residues. The CDR3 loop is CASSQGNSYNEQFF. CDR3 sequence (DNA): TGCGCCAGCAGCCAAGGGAATTCCTACAATGAGCAGTTCTTC.

V gene TRBV18 combines with J gene TRBJ2-5; weak D call: TRBD2 (5 bases). The CDR3 loop spans 15 amino acids. CDR1 and CDR2 from the germline V gene are KGHSH and LQKENI. The V and J ends lost 2 bases and 1 base respectively, with 11 bases between them. CDR3 in amino acids: CASSPGAASQETQYF. The CDR3 DNA reads as TGTGCCAGCTCACCAGGAGCGGCCTCCCAAGAGACCCAGTACTTC.

The chain recombines TRBV2 with TRBJ2-7; D uncertain. The CDR3 is made up of 12 amino acids. With 5 bases removed from V and 1 base from J, the gap between germline ends came to 6 bases. Germline CDR1 and CDR2: SNHLY and FYNNEI. The CDR3 here is CASSTMSYEQYF. CDR3 DNA: TGTGCCAGCAGTACAATGTCCTACGAGCAGTACTTC. Supplemented by reference TRBV2 and TRBJ2-7, the full variable domain reads EPEVTQTPSHQVTQMGQEVILRCVPISNHLYFYWYRQILGQKVEFLVSFYNNEISEKSEIFDDQFSVERPDGSNFTLKIRSTKLEDSAMYFCASSTMSYEQYFGPGTRLTVT.

The rearrangement links TRBV11-1 to TRBJ1-2; 9 bases fit TRBD1. Germline loops: CDR1 SGHAT, CDR2 FQDESV (reference sequence). The CDR3 length is 15 residues. The V gene end was trimmed by 4 bases and the J gene end by 1 base; junction bases not matched to a gene: 4. CDR3 loop: CASSSTGGHNYGYTF. In DNA, the CDR3 is TGTGCCAGCAGCTCTACAGGGGGCCATAACTATGGCTACACCTTC.

The genes are TRBV6-6 and TRBJ1-1, with 7 bases aligning to TRBD1. The junction had 6 bases not matched to a gene; V was cut back by 7 bases and J by 4 bases. Germline V gives CDR1 MNHNY, CDR2 SVGAGI (reference sequence). The CDR3 is 13 residues long. The CDR3 DNA reads as TGTGCCAGCACGAGGGGGCAAAGCACTGAAGCTTTCTTT. It encodes CASTRGQSTEAFF.

CDR3 sequence reads: CASSRGRGNTIYF. The CDR3 bases are TGTGCCAGTAGTAGAGGCAGGGGAAACACCATATATTTT. The chain combines TRBV19 with TRBJ1-3; no clear D. The CDR3 has 13 residues. CDR1 is LNHDA, CDR2 SQIVND, per germline (reference sequence). Trimming stripped 4 bases from V and 4 bases from J, with 8 bases between. Using reference TRBV19 and TRBJ1-3 for the parts outside the CDR3, the full variable domain is DGGITQSPKYLFRKEGQNVTLSCEQNLNHDAMYWYRQDPGQGLRLIYYSQIVNDFQKGDIAEGYSVSREKKESFPLTVTSAQKNPTAFYLCASSRGRGNTIYFGEGSWLTVV.

This sequence joins TRBV18 and TRBJ2-1; TRBD2 agrees at 11 bases. Germline V gives CDR1 KGHSH, CDR2 LQKENI. V lost 3 bases and J lost 2; bases outside the gene matches: 3. The CDR3 covers 16 residues. The CDR3 nucleotides read TGTGCCAGCTCACCTGGGACTAGCGGTACCTACAATGAGCAGTTCTTC. It yields the protein CASSPGTSGTYNEQFF.

The gene calls are TRBV6-5 and TRBJ2-3; 9 bases line up with TRBD1. The junction had 4 bases not matched to a gene; V was cut back by 0 bases and J by 3 bases. The CDR3 has 16 amino acids. Germline V gene lookup returns CDR1 MNHEY and CDR2 SVGAGI. The CDR3 DNA sequence: TGTGCCAGCAGTTACTCGACCGGGACAGGGACAGATACGCAGTATTTT. Translating it yields CASSYSTGTGTDTQYF.

This clone was seen only once. The rearrangement uses TRBV5-6 and TRBJ1-3; TRBD1 matches 7 bases. V was clipped by 3 bases and J by 4 bases; unmatched bases: 4. CDR3 size: 14 residues. Looked up from germline, CDR1 is SGHDT and CDR2 is YYEEEE. CDR3 in DNA: TGTGCCAGCAGCTCAAGACAGGGAGGAAACACCATATATTTT. Protein: CASSSRQGGNTIYF.

This clone occurred once. V gene TRBV4-3 combines with J gene TRBJ2-3; 7 nucleotides line up with TRBD1. The germline V gene encodes CDR1 LGHNA and CDR2 YSLEER. The CDR3 is 16 residues long. Unmatched junction bases numbered 9, after V lost 4 bases and J lost 2 bases. CDR3 coding DNA: TGCGCCAGCAGCCCAAAACCGGGACAGACCACAGATACGCAGTATTTT. This translates into CASSPKPGQTTDTQYF.

The V and J genes are TRBV28 and TRBJ1-1, with 8 bases aligning to TRBD1. CDR3 length: 18 amino acids. V lost 5 bases, J lost 3 bases, and 17 bases stayed unmatched. Germline loops: CDR1 MDHEN, CDR2 SYDVKM. The CDR3 protein is CASSPPGQATRTDTEAFF. CDR3 coding DNA: TGTGCCAGCAGTCCGCCGGGACAGGCCACTAGGACGGACACTGAAGCTTTCTTT.

The genes are TRBV9 and TRBJ1-6; 7 bases agree with TRBD1. Germline V gene lookup returns CDR1 SGDLS and CDR2 YYNGEE. Trimming removed 3 bases from V and 7 bases from J; junction bases left unmatched: 7. The CDR3 length is 15 residues. The CDR3 bases are TGTGCCAGCAGCGGCCAGGGGGGGAACAATTCACCCCTCCACTTT. Its translation: CASSGQGGNNSPLHF.